Shown below are 26 T cell receptor beta chains from a single sample sequenced in a study of cytomegalovirus exposure and HLA in healthy donors. PCR amplification relied on 60 Vbeta primers (plus 13 Jbeta primers). Sequenced by immunoSEQ multiplex PCR; TCRdb stores in-frame clones only, minus some. Of about 140,000 clones in the sample, more than 75% were seen once. The sample taken for sequencing was PBMCs. Receptors were obtained from a man aged 25 to 40 in good health and CMV-seronegative.

This clone was observed at least ten times. The chain is built from TRBV29-1 and TRBJ2-6; the D gene is possibly TRBD1 (5 bases). Germline V gene sequence: CDR1 SQVTM, CDR2 ANQGSEA. The CDR3 sequence is 15 residues long. The ends were cut back, 1 base at V and 2 bases at J, with 9 bases in the middle. The CDR3 DNA is TGCAGCGTTGAAGGGAAGGGGACTGGGGCCAACGTCCTGACTTTC. Protein product: CSVEGKGTGANVLTF.

This clone was counted once. An end of the junction differs from the germline gene, which may be a read error. The V call is TRBV7-9, the J call TRBJ2-3; 9 positions agree with TRBD2. The CDR3 has 16 residues. From germline, CDR1 is SEHNR and CDR2 FQNEAQ (reference sequence). CDR3 nucleotides: TGTTCCAGCAGCTTAGATAGAGCGGGAGGAACAGATACGCAGTATTTT. It codes for CSSSLDRAGGTDTQYF.

The chain is built from TRBV27 and TRBJ2-5, with TRBD2 identical over 15 bases. Germline V CDR1 and CDR2: MNHEY, SMNVEV (reference sequence). Germline trimming cut 3 bases from V and 5 bases from J; bases unmatched to any gene: 7. The CDR3 consists of 17 residues. The CDR3 loop is CASSFVGTSGRYETQYF. The DNA of the CDR3 is TGTGCCAGCAGTTTTGTTGGGACTAGCGGGAGGTATGAGACCCAGTACTTC.

This sequence joins TRBV5-6 and TRBJ2-7; 10 bases fit TRBD2. The CDR3 is made up of 14 amino acids. Germline CDR1 SGHDT, CDR2 YYEEEE. V dropped 4 bases and J dropped 3; count of bases not matched to a gene: 4. Here the CDR3 reads CASSRGLAVYEQYF. CDR3 coding DNA: TGTGCCAGCAGCAGAGGACTAGCGGTCTACGAGCAGTACTTC.

This CDR3 is CASSYSSRLNYGYTF. In DNA, the CDR3 is TGTGCCAGCAGTTACTCGAGCAGGTTGAACTATGGCTACACCTTC. This sequence joins TRBV6-5 and TRBJ1-2; unclear D gene. Germline V gene sequence: CDR1 MNHEY, CDR2 SVGAGI. Trimming removed 0 bases at V and 2 bases at J, with 10 bases between. The CDR3 covers 15 residues.

This clone appeared a few times. This chain connects TRBV5-6 to TRBJ1-4; 7 bases are a match to TRBD1. CDR3 size: 15 residues. In germline, CDR1 is SGHDT, CDR2 YYEEEE. Trimming removed 4 bases from V and 2 bases from J; junction bases left unmatched: 5. CDR3 DNA: TGTGCCAGCAGCCTTACAGGGGTGACTAATGAAAAACTGTTTTTT. Translation: CASSLTGVTNEKLFF.

This rearrangement joins TRBV28 to TRBJ2-6; a weak D match, TRBD2 (5 bases). Trimming shortened V by 5 bases and J by 2 bases, and 10 bases separated the two germline ends. The CDR3 is 15 residues long. Germline CDR1 and CDR2: MDHEN and SYDVKM. CDR3 sequence: CASSLMEAGANVLTF. CDR3 coding DNA: TGTGCCAGCAGTCTCATGGAGGCTGGGGCCAACGTCCTGACTTTC.

The rearrangement joins TRBV29-1 to TRBJ1-1; tentative D call: TRBD1 (5 bases). The germline CDR1 and CDR2 sequences are SQVTM and ANQGSEA. This CDR3 region has 15 residues. The V and J ends lost 0 bases and 7 bases respectively, with 18 bases between them. CDR3 sequence: CSVEDSAGLRGEAFF. DNA of the CDR3: TGCAGCGTTGAAGATTCGGCAGGGCTTAGAGGTGAAGCTTTCTTT.

In its sample, this clone was seen a few times. The chain carries TRBV5-4 and TRBJ2-7; maybe TRBD1 (6 bases). Looked up from germline, CDR1 is SGHNT and CDR2 is YYREEE (reference sequence). This CDR3 contains 14 residues. The V end was cut by 3 bases, the J end by 1 base, with 11 bases between. The chain's CDR3 is CASSSIQGSYEQYF. The DNA for the CDR3 is TGTGCCAGCAGCTCGATACAGGGTTCCTACGAGCAGTACTTC.

J is TRBJ1-1 and V is TRBV9; D is undetermined. Trimming took off 4 bases at V and 0 bases at J, with 10 bases between the two ends. The CDR3 sequence is 14 residues long. CDR1 is SGDLS, CDR2 YYNGEE, per germline. The CDR3 nucleotides are TGTGCCAGCAGCATCGGGAGCATGAACACTGAAGCTTTCTTT. It specifies CASSIGSMNTEAFF. The complete variable domain, with remaining parts taken from reference TRBV9 and TRBJ1-1, reads DSGVTQTPKHLITATGQRVTLRCSPRSGDLSVYWYQQSLDQGLQFLIQYYNGEERAKGNILERFSAQQFPDLHSELNLSSLELGDSALYFCASSIGSMNTEAFFGQGTRLTVV.

V and J are TRBV29-1 and TRBJ2-7; 10 positions match TRBD1. Unmatched junction bases numbered 24, after V lost 6 bases and J lost 7 bases. This CDR3 comprises 18 residues. Germline values: CDR1 SQVTM, CDR2 ANQGSEA. The CDR3 spells CSVREWGTGTGVSREQYF. The CDR3 coding sequence is TGCAGCGTCCGAGAGTGGGGAACCGGGACAGGGGTTTCTCGAGAGCAGTACTTC.

The gene calls are TRBV11-3 and TRBJ1-5; no clear D. V lost 0 bases and J 0 bases, leaving 6 bases between the germline ends. Germline lookup yields CDR1 SGHNT and CDR2 YENEEA. This CDR3 is 15 amino acids long. The CDR3 coding sequence is TGTGCCAGCAGCTTAGACTCTTATAGCAATCAGCCCCAGCATTTT. Its translation: CASSLDSYSNQPQHF.

This clone has a single count. The genes are TRBV5-1 and TRBJ2-6; D is ambiguous. The V end lost 2 bases, the J end lost 2 bases, and 5 bases lay between the germline ends. The CDR3 has 14 residues. Germline-derived CDR1 and CDR2 are SGHRS and YFSETQ. The chain's CDR3 is CASSLTAGANVLTF. The DNA for the CDR3 is TGCGCCAGCAGCTTAACGGCTGGGGCCAACGTCCTGACTTTC.

CDR3 residues: CASKRHGVASNTGELFF. For the CDR3, the DNA is TGTGCCAGTAAACGACACGGGGTGGCCTCGAACACCGGGGAGCTGTTTTTT. This chain connects TRBV19 to TRBJ2-2; D is possibly TRBD2 (5 bases). CDR1 and CDR2 from the germline V gene are LNHDA and SQIVND (reference sequence). Trimming shortened V by 7 bases and J by 0 bases, and 18 bases separated the two germline ends. This CDR3 comprises 17 residues.

The genes are TRBV6-6 and TRBJ2-7; 8 nucleotides agree with TRBD1. The CDR3 sequence is 14 residues long. Germline CDR1 MNHNY, CDR2 SVGAGI (reference sequence). The V gene end was trimmed by 5 bases and the J gene end by 6 bases; junction bases not matched to a gene: 9. The CDR3 coding sequence is TGTGCCAGCAGTCCTCAGGGGGCGGGTGGCGAGCAGTACTTC. Protein: CASSPQGAGGEQYF.

The chain couples TRBV19 to TRBJ2-2; a weak D match, TRBD2 (5 bases). Trimming removed 3 bases from V and 0 bases from J, with 8 bases in between. CDR3 length: 15 residues. The germline V gene encodes CDR1 LNHDA and CDR2 SQIVND (reference sequence). CDR3 bases: TGTGCCAGTAGTATGTCTAGCCCGAACACCGGGGAGCTGTTTTTT. Translating gives CASSMSSPNTGELFF. Supplemented by reference TRBV19 and TRBJ2-2, the full variable domain reads DGGITQSPKYLFRKEGQNVTLSCEQNLNHDAMYWYRQDPGQGLRLIYYSQIVNDFQKGDIAEGYSVSREKKESFPLTVTSAQKNPTAFYLCASSMSSPNTGELFFGEGSRLTVL.

V usage is TRBV2 and J usage is TRBJ1-4, with a tentative D call TRBD1 (6 bases). V was pared by 5 bases and J by 7 bases, with 20 bases between. CDR3 length: 16 residues. The V gene's germline CDR1 is SNHLY and CDR2 FYNNEI. The CDR3 coding sequence is TGTGCCAGCAGTCCCAGGAGGGGGGGCTGGGGTGAAAAACTGTTTTTT. This encodes CASSPRRGGWGEKLFF.

The chain employs TRBV28 and TRBJ1-4; tentatively, D is TRBD1 (6 bases). This CDR3 has 14 amino acids. Per germline, CDR1 MDHEN and CDR2 SYDVKM. V was shortened by 5 bases and J by 7 bases, with 14 bases between the two germline ends. CDR3: CASSTPPQGEKLFF. The CDR3 region has the DNA TGTGCCAGCAGTACGCCTCCACAGGGTGAAAAACTGTTTTTT.

This chain joins TRBV6-6 and TRBJ1-2; no reliable D call. The V end was cut by 0 bases, the J end by 8 bases, with 13 bases between. The CDR3 extends over 14 amino acids. Germline assignment: CDR1 MNHNY and CDR2 SVGAGI (reference sequence). As DNA, the CDR3 is TGTGCCAGCAGTTACTCGAGACCGACTAACGGCTACACCTTC. Protein: CASSYSRPTNGYTF.

The chain combines TRBV9 with TRBJ1-1; D call uncertain. The V gene's germline CDR1 is SGDLS and CDR2 YYNGEE. The CDR3 spans 14 residues. V was clipped by 1 base and J by 1 base, with 8 bases between them. The CDR3 is CASSVMAQNTEAFF. The CDR3 region has the DNA TGTGCCAGCAGCGTAATGGCACAGAACACTGAAGCTTTCTTT.

The chain couples TRBV10-1 to TRBJ2-3, with TRBD2 as a possible D gene (5 bases). Germline loops: CDR1 WNHNN, CDR2 SYGVQD (reference sequence). This CDR3 has 14 residues. The V and J ends lost 2 bases and 6 bases respectively, with 12 bases between them. Written as DNA, the CDR3 is TGCGCCAGCAGTGAGGCGGGTACTTGGGATACGCAGTATTTT. Its protein is CASSEAGTWDTQYF.

The chain couples TRBV5-1 to TRBJ1-4; D possibly corresponds to TRBD1 (5 bases). This CDR3 is 15 amino acids long. The germline CDR1 and CDR2 sequences are SGHRS and YFSETQ. V lost 1 base and J 3 bases, leaving 10 bases between the germline ends. The CDR3 DNA reads TGCGCCAGCAGCTTGACCCGGGGGTCTAATGAAAAACTGTTTTTT. This sequence encodes CASSLTRGSNEKLFF.

The rearrangement uses TRBV23-1 and TRBJ2-3; D is uncertain. TRBV23-1 is treated as an ORF (open reading frame) with a function not yet certain. The CDR3 is 12 amino acids. The V end was cut by 4 bases, the J end by 6 bases, with 8 bases between. The CDR3 DNA reads as TGCGCCAGCAGTCCAATCGGGGATACGCAGTATTTT. As protein: CASSPIGDTQYF.

The rearrangement uses TRBV28 and TRBJ2-2; 7 positions agree with TRBD1. Germline assignment: CDR1 MDHEN and CDR2 SYDVKM. V was pared by 4 bases and J by 7 bases, with 6 bases of the junction left unmatched. The CDR3 covers 14 residues. The CDR3 reads CASSYDREVGELFF. As DNA, the CDR3 is TGTGCCAGCAGTTATGACAGGGAAGTCGGGGAGCTGTTTTTT.

This sequence joins TRBV5-1 and TRBJ1-5, with a tentative D call TRBD1 (6 bases). The V gene lost 3 bases and the J gene lost 0 bases, with 10 bases spanning the gap. The CDR3 consists of 15 residues. Germline lookup yields CDR1 SGHRS and CDR2 YFSETQ. The CDR3 protein is CASSWAGDSNQPQHF. As DNA, the CDR3 is TGCGCCAGCAGCTGGGCAGGGGATAGCAATCAGCCCCAGCATTTT. Combining the CDR3 with reference TRBV5-1 and TRBJ1-5 gives the whole variable domain KAGVTQTPRYLIKTRGQQVTLSCSPISGHRSVSWYQQTPGQGLQFLFEYFSETQRNKGNFPGRFSGRQFSNSRSEMNVSTLELGDSALYLCASSWAGDSNQPQHFGDGTRLSIL.

V usage is TRBV2 and J usage is TRBJ1-1, with D maybe TRBD1 (5 bases). Trimming removed 4 bases at V and 5 bases at J, with 14 bases between. Germline assignment: CDR1 SNHLY and CDR2 FYNNEI. CDR3 length equals 14 residues. Written as DNA, the CDR3 is TGTGCCAGCAGTGTAAAAAGGGAGGGGACTGAAGCTTTCTTT. This gives the protein CASSVKREGTEAFF.